One sample yielded the 22 T cell receptor beta chains listed below, sequenced in a study of blood T cell repertoires in COVID-19. The data were produced by immunoSEQ multiplex PCR, yet TCRdb's version contains in-frame clones alone and is incomplete. This sample yields 250,000 to 300,000 clones, of which roughly 88% are seen a single time; around 0.8% belongs to the top ten. Material: peripheral blood. The receptor source for this set is a woman aged 30 to 39 with acute or convalescent COVID-19.

This sequence joins TRBV13 and TRBJ2-7; 13 bases fit TRBD2. V shed 5 bases, J shed 7 bases, and the junction held 11 bases outside the gene matches. CDR1 PRHDT and CDR2 FYEKMQ come from the germline V gene (reference sequence). The CDR3 has 16 residues. In DNA form, the CDR3 reads TGTGCCAGCAGCGCCTTCGGACTAGCGGGAGAAGGGGAGCAGTACTTC. It specifies CASSAFGLAGEGEQYF.

The chain has TRBV29-1 and TRBJ1-1; 8 bases map to TRBD1. Per the germline V gene, CDR1 is SQVTM and CDR2 is ANQGSEA. Trimming removed 7 bases from V and 6 bases from J; junction bases left unmatched: 10. CDR3 length equals 13 residues. CDR3 residues: CSAPPHRGAEAFF. The CDR3, as DNA: TGCAGCGCCCCGCCGCACAGGGGGGCTGAAGCTTTCTTT.

The gene calls are TRBV6-5 and TRBJ1-5; tentative D call: TRBD1 (5 bases). Looked up from germline, CDR1 is MNHEY and CDR2 is SVGAGI. With 4 bases removed from V and 0 bases from J, the gap between germline ends came to 10 bases. The CDR3 consists of 15 residues. The CDR3 DNA is TGTGCCAGCAGTTTGACAGAGTATAGCAATCAGCCCCAGCATTTT. It translates to CASSLTEYSNQPQHF.

The chain employs TRBV4-2 and TRBJ1-5; D unclear. Germline V gene sequence: CDR1 LGHNA, CDR2 YNFKEQ. This CDR3 spans 16 amino acids. Trimming took 5 bases from V and 1 from J, leaving 15 bases between them. The DNA of the CDR3 is TGTGCCAGCAGCTTCGCACGGGGTGGGAGCAATCAGCCCCAGCATTTT. Translated: CASSFARGGSNQPQHF.

The rearrangement links TRBV9 to TRBJ1-2, with unresolved D. Per germline, CDR1 SGDLS and CDR2 YYNGEE. This CDR3 contains 12 residues. The ends were cut back, 0 bases at V and 8 bases at J, with 8 bases in the middle. CDR3 amino acids: CASSVAGEGYTF. In nucleotides, the CDR3 is TGTGCCAGCAGCGTAGCTGGGGAGGGCTACACCTTC.

The rearrangement joins TRBV5-4 to TRBJ1-1, with 11 bases that match TRBD1. V was clipped by 4 bases and J by 10 bases; unmatched bases: 18. Germline V CDR1 and CDR2: SGHNT, YYREEE (reference sequence). CDR3 length: 17 amino acids. The CDR3: CASSNVWDRGNHGGAFF. DNA for the CDR3: TGTGCCAGCAGCAATGTATGGGACAGGGGGAACCACGGCGGAGCTTTCTTT.

This clone was picked up one time. V and J are TRBV29-1 and TRBJ1-2; D not certain. CDR1 is SQVTM and CDR2 is ANQGSEA in the germline V gene. The CDR3 has 12 residues. V was cut by 3 bases and J by 1 base, with 6 bases left in between. The CDR3, as DNA: TGCAGCGTTGACGTCGGTAACTATGGCTACACCTTC. This codes for CSVDVGNYGYTF.

The chain joins TRBV19 to TRBJ2-2; possible D gene TRBD1, 6 bases. The V end lost 2 bases, the J end lost 6 bases, and 13 bases lay between the germline ends. Per the germline V gene, CDR1 is LNHDA and CDR2 is SQIVND (reference sequence). The CDR3 sequence is 15 residues long. The CDR3 reads CASSIQNTGSGELFF. The CDR3 bases are TGTGCCAGTAGTATACAGAACACAGGGTCCGGGGAGCTGTTTTTT. The full variable domain, with the rest looked up from reference TRBV19 and TRBJ2-2, is DGGITQSPKYLFRKEGQNVTLSCEQNLNHDAMYWYRQDPGQGLRLIYYSQIVNDFQKGDIAEGYSVSREKKESFPLTVTSAQKNPTAFYLCASSIQNTGSGELFFGEGSRLTVL.

The V and J genes are TRBV5-1 and TRBJ2-6, with D possibly being TRBD1 (6 bases). Trimming took off 2 bases at V and 0 bases at J, with 15 bases between the two ends. This CDR3 has 18 residues. Germline CDR1 reads SGHRS; CDR2 reads YFSETQ. CDR3 coding DNA: TGCGCCAGCAGCTTCTATTCGGGACACAGCTCTGGGGCCAACGTCCTGACTTTC. Protein sequence: CASSFYSGHSSGANVLTF.

This clone has only one observation. The CDR3 DNA sequence: TGTGCCAGCAGTCACAGGGTTGGCTACACCTTC. It specifies CASSHRVGYTF. The chain is built from TRBV6-2 or TRBV6-3 and TRBJ1-2, with TRBD1 as a possible D gene (6 bases). V was pared by 5 bases and J by 7 bases, with 8 bases between. CDR3 length: 11 residues. Per the germline V gene, CDR1 is MNHEY and CDR2 is SVGEGT.

The chain joins TRBV19 to TRBJ1-5; a possible D gene is TRBD1 (6 bases). Germline-derived CDR1 and CDR2 are LNHDA and SQIVND (reference sequence). The V gene lost 3 bases and the J gene lost 2 bases, with 17 bases spanning the gap. The CDR3 is 17 residues long. CDR3 loop: CASSIRAGGGGNQPQHF. For the CDR3, the DNA is TGTGCCAGTAGTATCAGGGCCGGTGGGGGCGGCAATCAGCCCCAGCATTTT.

This sequence joins TRBV6-1 and TRBJ1-6; D is unresolved. V lost 4 bases and J lost 4, with 17 bases in between. CDR1 MNHNS and CDR2 SASEGT come from the germline V gene. The CDR3 runs to 17 residues. The CDR3 sequence: CASSAPAGTRYNSPLHF. CDR3 nucleotide sequence: TGTGCCAGCAGTGCACCGGCGGGTACACGATATAATTCACCCCTCCACTTT.

The chain employs TRBV6-6 and TRBJ2-1; D possibly corresponds to TRBD2 (6 bases). The CDR3 is made up of 15 amino acids. Germline V lookup: CDR1 MNHNY, CDR2 SVGAGI (reference sequence). V lost 2 bases and J 7 bases, leaving 15 bases between the germline ends. The CDR3 nucleotides are TGTGCCAGCAGTTACCGGCCGGGGGAACGGAATGAGCAGTTCTTC. It codes for CASSYRPGERNEQFF.

V and J are TRBV4-3 and TRBJ2-3; 13 nucleotides agree with TRBD2. V shed 2 bases, J shed 8 bases, and the junction held 7 bases outside the gene matches. This CDR3 is 16 amino acids long. Germline-derived CDR1 and CDR2 are LGHNA and YSLEER. The CDR3 reads CASSQLLAGGRATQYF. The CDR3, as DNA: TGCGCCAGCAGCCAACTACTAGCGGGAGGGAGGGCTACGCAGTATTTT.

V is TRBV19 and J is TRBJ1-2, with 9 bases that match TRBD1. The CDR3 spans 15 residues. The junction had 5 bases not matched to a gene; V was cut back by 4 bases and J by 2 bases. From germline, CDR1 is LNHDA and CDR2 SQIVND (reference sequence). The DNA of the CDR3 is TGTGCCAGTAGTACGACAGGGGGAACCAACTATGGCTACACCTTC. This translates into CASSTTGGTNYGYTF.

The chain combines TRBV5-4 with TRBJ2-7; TRBD1 agrees at 8 bases. CDR1 SGHNT and CDR2 YYREEE come from the germline V gene (reference sequence). J was trimmed by 6 bases and V by 2 bases; bases with no gene match: 7. The CDR3 runs to 14 residues. The CDR3 loop reads CASSLTHRGAEQYF. CDR3 nucleotide sequence: TGTGCCAGCAGCTTAACACACAGGGGGGCCGAGCAGTACTTC.

V is TRBV19 and J is TRBJ2-3; D is possibly TRBD2 (6 bases). The CDR3 contains 17 residues. The germline V gene encodes CDR1 LNHDA and CDR2 SQIVND (reference sequence). The V and J ends lost 1 base and 5 bases respectively, with 19 bases between them. The CDR3: CASSIGVDSRGVDTQYF. The CDR3 DNA is TGTGCCAGTAGTATAGGGGTCGACTCCCGCGGGGTAGATACGCAGTATTTT.

This clone has just one count. This chain links TRBV19 with TRBJ2-5; TRBD2 aligns across 7 bases. The germline gives CDR1 LNHDA, CDR2 SQIVND (reference sequence). There are 14 residues in the CDR3. The trim removed 1 base at V and 5 bases at J, leaving 4 bases unmatched. CDR3 in DNA: TGTGCCAGTAGTATAGGAAGTAGCGGGGAGACCCAGTACTTC. Its protein is CASSIGSSGETQYF. The entire variable domain, with the rest obtained from reference TRBV19 and TRBJ2-5, is as follows: DGGITQSPKYLFRKEGQNVTLSCEQNLNHDAMYWYRQDPGQGLRLIYYSQIVNDFQKGDIAEGYSVSREKKESFPLTVTSAQKNPTAFYLCASSIGSSGETQYFGPGTRLLVL.

The chain links TRBV25-1 to TRBJ1-5, with TRBD1 identical over 7 bases. Losses at the gene ends were 3 bases for V and 9 bases for J; bases not matched to a gene: 17. The CDR3 consists of 17 residues. In germline, CDR1 is MGHDK, CDR2 SYGVNS. The chain's CDR3 is CASSDCPPPGQLTPQHF. CDR3 in DNA: TGTGCCAGCAGTGATTGCCCCCCCCCGGGACAGCTAACGCCCCAGCATTTT.

This rearrangement joins TRBV11-2 to TRBJ2-1, with 11 bases aligning to TRBD2. CDR3 length: 16 amino acids. Germline loops: CDR1 SGHAT, CDR2 FQNNGV. V was pared by 2 bases and J by 7 bases, with 7 bases of the junction left unmatched. The CDR3 DNA is TGTGCCAGCAGCTTACTCAGACTAGCGGGACTGAATGAGCAGTTCTTC. It yields the protein CASSLLRLAGLNEQFF. The entire variable domain, with the rest obtained from reference TRBV11-2 and TRBJ2-1, is as follows: EAGVAQSPRYKIIEKRQSVAFWCNPISGHATLYWYQQILGQGPKLLIQFQNNGVVDDSQLPKDRFSAERLKGVDSTLKIQPAKLEDSAVYLCASSLLRLAGLNEQFFGPGTRLTVL.

The CDR3 sequence: CASLSPPGSFLVEQYF. The CDR3 nucleotides are TGTGCCAGCCTCTCCCCTCCGGGTAGTTTTTTGGTCGAGCAGTACTTC. This sequence joins TRBV28 and TRBJ2-7; D gene unclear. Germline CDR1 and CDR2: MDHEN and SYDVKM. The CDR3 is 16 residues long. V was shortened by 8 bases and J by 6 bases, with 26 bases between the two germline ends.

This chain links TRBV19 with TRBJ2-2; the match to TRBD2 covers 13 bases. The CDR3 spans 22 residues. The V gene's germline CDR1 is LNHDA and CDR2 SQIVND (reference sequence). Trimming cost V 0 bases and J 4 bases; bases outside gene matches: 17. CDR3 sequence: CASSIDRGLAGVTAEATGELFF. The CDR3 region has the DNA TGTGCCAGTAGTATAGATCGTGGACTAGCGGGAGTTACCGCGGAGGCCACCGGGGAGCTGTTTTTT. Variable domain in full (rest from reference TRBV19 and TRBJ2-2): DGGITQSPKYLFRKEGQNVTLSCEQNLNHDAMYWYRQDPGQGLRLIYYSQIVNDFQKGDIAEGYSVSREKKESFPLTVTSAQKNPTAFYLCASSIDRGLAGVTAEATGELFFGEGSRLTVL.